Listed below are T cell receptor beta chains from one sample, sequenced in a study of CD8 T cells in ankylosing spondylitis. TCRdb passed the 5' RACE reads through MiXCR, listing each CDR3 protein once. The data hold about 540,000 distinct CDR3 sequences, with roughly an eighth observed a single time. The sample comprised blood, either unsorted or a sorted T cell fraction (not recorded which). These TCRs come from a male donor with ankylosing spondylitis. CDR3s include the opening cysteine and the closing phenylalanine or tryptophan. A D gene is named only where the DNA matches it firmly. Clone size is given for some rows only: seen once, a few or many times, or a class if the clone is expanded.

TRBD2	14	NA	TRBJ2-7	TRBV9	CASSGLAGVDEQYF	TGTGCCAGCAGCGGACTAGCGGGAGTTGACGAGCAGTACTTC
NA	13	few	TRBJ1-4	TRBV29-1	CSVVLRWVEKLFF	TGCAGCGTTGTCCTGCGGTGGGTGGAAAAACTGTTTTTT
NA	14	NA	TRBJ1-5	TRBV20-1	CSARGRSSNQPQHF	TGCAGTGCTAGAGGACGGTCAAGCAATCAGCCCCAGCATTTT
NA	15	NA	TRBJ2-1	TRBV12-3/TRBV12-4	CASSLPSQGYNEQFF	TGTGCCAGCAGTTTACCATCACAGGGCTACAATGAGCAGTTCTTC
NA	17	NA	TRBJ2-3	TRBV7-9	CASSPPLLGRRSDTQYF	TGTGCCAGCAGCCCCCCGCTCCTCGGGAGAAGGTCAGATACGCAGTATTTT
NA	15	NA	TRBJ2-1	TRBV7-9	CASSPPRLSRNEQFF	TGTGCCAGCAGCCCACCCCGACTATCCCGCAATGAGCAGTTCTTC
TRBD2	17	few	TRBJ2-3	TRBV10-1	CASSDPGLAGDSDTQYF	TGCGCCAGCAGTGACCCTGGACTAGCGGGAGATTCAGATACGCAGTATTTT
NA	15	many	TRBJ1-1	TRBV5-1	CASSSEGQGNTEAFF	TGCGCCAGCAGCTCCGAGGGCCAGGGGAACACTGAAGCTTTCTTT
NA	13	many	TRBJ2-5	TRBV7-6	CASSLEAQETQYF	TGTGCCAGCAGCTTAGAAGCCCAAGAGACCCAGTACTTC
TRBD1	16	few	TRBJ1-3	TRBV11-3	CASSPRTGEPGNTIYF	TGTGCCAGCAGCCCACGGACAGGGGAACCTGGAAACACCATATATTTT
NA	10	NA	TRBJ2-3	TRBV29-1	CSVGIDTQYF	TGCAGCGTGGGAATAGATACGCAGTATTTT
NA	14	few	TRBJ2-7	TRBV5-1	CASSRDSVAYEQYF	TGCGCCAGCAGTAGGGATAGCGTCGCCTACGAGCAGTACTTC
NA	13	few	TRBJ2-7	TRBV5-1	CASSLEVGTEQYF	TGCGCCAGCAGCTTGGAGGTAGGGACCGAGCAGTACTTC
NA	16	many	TRBJ2-3	TRBV3-1	CASSQDQGSSTDTQYF	TGTGCCAGCAGCCAAGATCAAGGCTCTAGCACAGATACGCAGTATTTT
TRBD2	16	few	TRBJ2-3	TRBV7-7	CASSLSTSGTTDTQYF	TGTGCCAGCAGCTTAAGTACTAGCGGTACCACAGATACGCAGTATTTT
NA	18	few	TRBJ1-5	TRBV12-3/TRBV12-4	CASSFFPSRRGGNQPQHF	TGTGCCAGCAGTTTTTTTCCCAGTCGACGCGGGGGCAATCAGCCCCAGCATTTT
NA	14	few	TRBJ2-7	TRBV20-1	CSARDNLRTYEQYF	TGCAGTGCTAGAGACAACCTACGCACCTACGAGCAGTACTTC
NA	14	many	TRBJ2-5	TRBV20-1	CSATHWLGQETQYF	TGCAGTGCTACACACTGGTTGGGCCAAGAGACCCAGTACTTC
TRBD1	14	few	TRBJ2-2	TRBV30	CAWSRGLATGELFF	TGTGCCTGGAGTAGGGGGCTCGCCACCGGGGAGCTGTTTTTT
TRBD1	15	NA	TRBJ2-3	TRBV5-1	CASSATGTSTDTQYF	TGCGCCAGCAGCGCGACAGGGACCAGCACAGATACGCAGTATTTT
TRBD1	13	few	TRBJ2-5	TRBV10-3	CATFGTAQETQYF	TGTGCCACCTTCGGGACAGCACAAGAGACCCAGTACTTC
NA	14	NA	TRBJ1-6	TRBV3-1	CASSDLEYNSPLHF	TGTGCCAGCAGCGACCTTGAGTATAATTCACCCCTCCACTTT
NA	12	few	TRBJ1-5	TRBV19	CASSMNGQPQHF	TGTGCCAGTAGTATGAACGGTCAGCCCCAGCATTTT
NA	16	NA	TRBJ1-4	TRBV14	CASSQGWRHGNEKLFF	TGTGCCAGCAGCCAGGGCTGGAGGCATGGTAATGAAAAACTGTTTTTT
TRBD1	15	NA	TRBJ2-1	TRBV5-5	CASRGQGSSYNEQFF	TGTGCCAGCAGGGGACAGGGGAGCTCCTACAATGAGCAGTTCTTC
NA	14	few	TRBJ2-5	TRBV4-1	CASSQGLGEVTQYF	TGCGCCAGCAGCCAAGGTCTGGGGGAGGTGACCCAGTACTTC
NA	15	NA	TRBJ2-2	TRBV4-1	CASSQESSTSRELFF	TGCGCCAGCAGCCAAGAAAGCTCCACCTCCAGGGAGCTGTTTTTT
TRBD1	14	NA	TRBJ2-1	TRBV3-1	CASSQMTGGGEQFF	TGTGCCAGCAGCCAAATGACAGGGGGGGGTGAGCAGTTCTTC
NA	16	few	TRBJ2-7	TRBV20-1	CSARAGRRTGNYEQYF	TGCAGTGCTAGAGCCGGGCGCCGAACAGGGAACTACGAGCAGTACTTC
NA	13	NA	TRBJ2-2	TRBV29-1	CSVGTFDTGELFF	TGCAGCGTTGGTACTTTTGACACCGGGGAGCTGTTTTTT
NA	16	few	TRBJ2-2	TRBV5-1	CASSSYSGTEFGELFF	TGCGCCAGCAGCTCCTACTCCGGGACTGAGTTCGGGGAGCTGTTTTTT
NA	16	many	TRBJ1-3	TRBV12-3/TRBV12-4	CASSGPAGDSGNTIYF	TGTGCCAGCAGTGGCCCGGCAGGCGACTCTGGAAACACCATATATTTT
NA	13	few	TRBJ1-2	TRBV27	CASSYSLNYGYTF	TGTGCCAGCAGTTACAGCCTTAACTATGGCTACACCTTC
NA	15	many	TRBJ2-7	TRBV5-1	CASSFDRQLSYEQYF	TGCGCCAGCAGCTTTGACAGGCAATTATCCTACGAGCAGTACTTC
NA	11	many	TRBJ1-5	TRBV6-1	CASSEDRPQHF	TGTGCCAGCAGTGAAGATCGGCCCCAGCATTTT
TRBD2	16	NA	TRBJ2-5	TRBV4-2	CASSQQQRDRGETQYF	TGTGCCAGCAGCCAACAACAGCGGGACCGGGGTGAGACCCAGTACTTC
NA	19	many	TRBJ1-1	TRBV5-1	CASSLAGGGPFSMNTEAFF	TGCGCCAGCAGCTTGGCCGGGGGGGGACCCTTCTCCATGAACACTGAAGCTTTCTTT
NA	16	NA	TRBJ1-2	TRBV9	CASSVDDGREGYGYTF	TGTGCCAGCAGCGTAGATGATGGAAGAGAGGGCTATGGCTACACCTTC
NA	14	many	TRBJ1-6	TRBV12-3/TRBV12-4	CASRVGDYNSPLHF	TGTGCCAGCAGGGTCGGGGACTATAATTCACCCCTCCACTTT
NA	13	NA	TRBJ1-1	TRBV20-1	CSARDWRGTEAFF	TGCAGTGCTAGAGATTGGCGGGGGACTGAAGCTTTCTTT
NA	15	many	TRBJ1-5	TRBV19	CASSPPGASNQPQHF	TGTGCCAGTAGTCCCCCGGGGGCAAGCAATCAGCCCCAGCATTTT